This T cell receptor (beta chain) emerged from a study of T cell changes during pregnancy in multiple sclerosis. Some clones are missing from TCRdb's copy, which holds only in-frame ones; the method was immunoSEQ multiplex PCR. The sample has around 23,000 clones; roughly nine tenths are singletons. Per germline, CDR1 SNHLY and CDR2 FYNNEI. CDR3 size: 15 residues. V dropped 4 bases and J dropped 2 bases, with 11 bases sitting between them. Sequenced here: CD8+ T cells from peripheral blood mononuclear cells, sampled in the third trimester of pregnancy. This receptor was identified in a female donor in good health, enrolled as a control in a pregnancy study. The rearrangement links TRBV2 to TRBJ1-4; the D gene is possibly TRBD1 (5 bases). The CDR3 is CASSAGEGTNEKLFF. CDR3 DNA: TGTGCCAGCAGTGCTGGGGAGGGGACTAATGAAAAACTGTTTTTT.